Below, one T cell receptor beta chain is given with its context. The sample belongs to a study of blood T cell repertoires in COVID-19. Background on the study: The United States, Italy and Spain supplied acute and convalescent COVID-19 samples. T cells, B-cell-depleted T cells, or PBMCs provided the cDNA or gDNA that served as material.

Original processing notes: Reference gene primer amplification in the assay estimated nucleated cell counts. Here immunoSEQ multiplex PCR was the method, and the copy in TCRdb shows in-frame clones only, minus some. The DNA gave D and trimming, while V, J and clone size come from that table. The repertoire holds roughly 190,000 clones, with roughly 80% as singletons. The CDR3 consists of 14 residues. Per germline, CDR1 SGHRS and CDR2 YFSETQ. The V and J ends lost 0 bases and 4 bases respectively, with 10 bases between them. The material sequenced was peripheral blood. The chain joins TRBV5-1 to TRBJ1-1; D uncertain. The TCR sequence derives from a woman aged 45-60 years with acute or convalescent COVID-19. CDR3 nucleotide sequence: TGCGCCAGCAGCTTGGTTCCCGAGGCCACTGAAGCTTTCTTT. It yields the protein CASSLVPEATEAFF.